Listed below are T cell receptor beta chains from one sample, sequenced in a study of blood T cell repertoires in COVID-19. Data came from immunoSEQ multiplex PCR; TCRdb stores just in-frame clones and leaves some out. The sample records fewer than 110,000 clones, approximately 89% being singletons. The specimen was peripheral blood. The receptors here all came from a woman of 80 years or more in a cohort sampled during active COVID-19. Both conserved end residues are part of each CDR3. A D gene is named only where the DNA matches it firmly. Clone size is not always given. Where it is, it says once, few, many or a class for expanded clones.

>.|TRBV3-1/TRBV3-2|TRBJ2-2|.
CASSTGTPNTGELFF
TGTGCCAGCAGCACCGGGACACCGAACACCGGGGAGCTGTTTTTT
>.|TRBV19|TRBJ1-2|.
CASSTVAGVNYGYTF
TGTGCCAGTAGTACGGTGGCAGGGGTTAACTATGGCTACACCTTC
>.|TRBV30|TRBJ1-4|.
CAWSVQQRVGKLFF
TGTGCCTGGAGTGTACAACAGAGGGTCGGAAAACTGTTTTTT
>TRBD1|TRBV3-1/TRBV3-2|TRBJ2-3|.
CASSRTGGDTQYF
TGTGCCAGCAGCCGGACAGGGGGGGATACGCAGTATTTT
>.|TRBV18|TRBJ1-1|.
CASSPPGTANTEAFF
TGTGCCAGCTCACCACCGGGCACCGCGAACACTGAAGCTTTCTTT
>.|TRBV6-6|TRBJ2-1|.
CASSYGSGRNEQFF
TGTGCCAGCAGTTACGGGTCAGGGCGCAATGAGCAGTTCTTC
>.|TRBV5-1|TRBJ1-1|.
CASSLLQVMNTEAFF
TGCGCCAGCAGCTTGCTTCAGGTTATGAACACTGAAGCTTTCTTT
>.|TRBV11-3|TRBJ2-1|.
CASKLGGGSDEQFF
TGTGCCAGCAAACTAGGGGGGGGTAGCGATGAGCAGTTCTTC
>.|TRBV5-1|TRBJ2-2|.
CASSVGQDTGELFF
TGCGCCAGCAGCGTCGGACAAGACACCGGGGAGCTGTTTTTT
>TRBD1|TRBV5-6|TRBJ1-2|.
CASSPETGTYGYTF
TGTGCCAGCAGCCCGGAGACAGGGACCTATGGCTACACCTTC
>.|TRBV4-2|TRBJ2-7|.
CASSQEVGGAYSYEQYF
TGTGCCAGCAGCCAAGAAGTGGGCGGGGCCTACTCCTACGAGCAGTACTTC
>.|TRBV4-1|TRBJ1-6|.
CASSQDRGRGSPLHF
TGCGCCAGCAGCCAAGATCGGGGGAGGGGTTCACCCCTCCACTTT
>TRBD1|TRBV30|TRBJ1-1|.
CAWSRGGTGSTEAFF
TGTGCCTGGAGTCGGGGGGGGACAGGGAGCACTGAAGCTTTCTTT
>TRBD2|TRBV10-3|TRBJ2-1|.
CAISDGTSGVNNEQFF
TGTGCCATCAGTGACGGAACTAGCGGGGTCAACAATGAGCAGTTCTTC
>TRBD1|TRBV30|TRBJ1-6|once
CAWSGFRDRDSANSPLHF
TGTGCCTGGAGTGGTTTCCGGGACAGGGATTCCGCAAATTCACCCCTCCACTTT
>.|TRBV13|TRBJ2-2|.
CASSLAWTGGVTGELFF
TGTGCCAGCAGCTTAGCTTGGACAGGAGGGGTCACCGGGGAGCTGTTTTTT
>TRBD2|TRBV29-1|TRBJ2-1|.
CSVGRGTTYNEQFF
TGCAGCGTTGGGCGGGGGACCACCTACAATGAGCAGTTCTTC
>.|TRBV24-1|TRBJ2-1|once
CATSDSLAVSYNEQFF
TGTGCCACCAGTGACTCCTTAGCGGTCTCCTACAATGAGCAGTTCTTC
>.|TRBV28|TRBJ2-7|.
CASSSSGAYEQYF
TGTGCCAGCAGCTCCAGCGGCGCCTACGAGCAGTACTTC
>.|TRBV24-1|TRBJ2-2|once
CATSDQALGAKGNTGELFF
TGTGCCACCAGTGACCAAGCGTTGGGGGCTAAAGGGAACACCGGGGAGCTGTTTTTT
>TRBD1|TRBV23-1|TRBJ2-6|.
CAKGQGIPSGANVLTF
TGCGCCAAGGGACAGGGAATTCCCTCTGGGGCCAACGTCCTGACTTTC
>.|TRBV10-1|TRBJ2-1|.
CASSETSRFF
TGCGCCAGCAGTGAGACTAGCAGGTTCTTC
>TRBD2|TRBV19|TRBJ2-1|.
CASSKTGGYEQFF
TGTGCCAGTAGTAAGACCGGGGGGTATGAGCAGTTCTTC
>.|TRBV3-1/TRBV3-2|TRBJ2-1|.
CASSQGLVRNEQFF
TGTGCCAGCAGCCAAGGACTAGTAAGGAATGAGCAGTTCTTC
>TRBD1|TRBV5-1|TRBJ2-7|.
CASSFGQGEQYF
TGCGCCAGCAGCTTCGGACAGGGCGAGCAGTACTTC
>.|TRBV29-1|TRBJ2-1|once
CSVDRGGGSEQFF
TGCAGCGTTGATAGGGGAGGGGGTAGTGAGCAGTTCTTC
>TRBD2|TRBV5-1|TRBJ2-7|once
CASSATSGIHEQYF
TGCGCCAGCAGCGCCACTAGCGGGATCCACGAGCAGTACTTC
>.|TRBV12-5|TRBJ2-2|.
CASGLEGSGELFF
TGTGCTAGTGGTTTGGAGGGGTCCGGGGAGCTGTTTTTT
>TRBD2|TRBV19|TRBJ2-1|once
CASSIPGTNYNEQFF
TGTGCCAGTAGTATCCCCGGGACTAACTACAATGAGCAGTTCTTC
>TRBD2|TRBV12-3/TRBV12-4|TRBJ2-3|.
CASRKTSVNTQYF
TGTGCCAGCAGAAAGACTAGCGTAAATACGCAGTATTTT
>.|TRBV2|TRBJ1-5|.
CASSAGIQRQPQHF
TGTGCCAGCAGCGCCGGGATCCAGAGGCAGCCCCAGCATTTT
>TRBD2|TRBV29-1|TRBJ2-1|few
CSSSGGTRVGEQFF
TGCAGCTCCAGCGGCGGGACTAGAGTGGGTGAGCAGTTCTTC
>.|TRBV7-9|TRBJ2-7|.
CASSLHGGRSPYEQYF
TGTGCCAGCAGCTTACACGGAGGCAGGTCCCCCTACGAGCAGTACTTC
>TRBD1|TRBV18|TRBJ1-2|.
CASSPGQGPGTF
TGTGCCAGCTCGCCGGGACAGGGGCCGGGGACCTTC
>TRBD1|TRBV6-1|TRBJ2-7|.
CASSELDRGRSEQYF
TGTGCCAGCAGTGAGTTGGACAGGGGGCGTTCCGAGCAGTACTTC
>TRBD2|TRBV7-8|TRBJ2-2|.
CASSFASSGGPDTGELFF
TGTGCCAGCAGCTTTGCATCTAGCGGGGGGCCAGACACCGGGGAGCTGTTTTTT